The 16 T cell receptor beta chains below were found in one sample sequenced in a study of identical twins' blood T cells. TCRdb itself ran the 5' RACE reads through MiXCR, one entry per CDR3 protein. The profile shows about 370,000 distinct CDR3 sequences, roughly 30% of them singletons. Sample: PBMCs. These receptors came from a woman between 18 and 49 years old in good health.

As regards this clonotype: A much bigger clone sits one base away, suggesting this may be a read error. CDR3 loop: CASSHGNTIYF. CDR3 DNA: TGTGCCAGCAGCCATGGAAACACCATATATTTT. The rearrangement uses TRBV7-2 and TRBJ1-3, with D unresolved. The V end lost 5 bases, the J end lost 3 bases, and 2 bases lay between the germline ends. Germline-derived CDR1 and CDR2 are SGHTA and FQGNSA. The CDR3 is 11 amino acids.

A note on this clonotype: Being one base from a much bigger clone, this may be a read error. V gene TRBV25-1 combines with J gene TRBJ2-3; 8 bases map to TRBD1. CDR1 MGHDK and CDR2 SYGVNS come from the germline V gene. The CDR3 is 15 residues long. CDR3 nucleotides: TGTTCCAGCAGTGATCGGACAGGGCGAACAGATACGCAGTATTTT. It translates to CSSSDRTGRTDTQYF. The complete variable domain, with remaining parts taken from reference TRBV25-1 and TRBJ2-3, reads EADIYQTPRYLVIGTGKKITLECSQTMGHDKMYWYQQDPGMELHLIHYSYGVNSTEKGDLSSESTVSRIRTEHFPLTLESARPSHTSQYLCSSSDRTGRTDTQYFGPGTRLTVL.

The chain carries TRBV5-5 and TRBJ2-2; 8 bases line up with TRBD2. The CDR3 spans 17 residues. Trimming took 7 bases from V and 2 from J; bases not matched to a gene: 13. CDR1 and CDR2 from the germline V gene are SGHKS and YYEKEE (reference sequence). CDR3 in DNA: TGTGCCAGCCGTCTGGCGGGGGGCGCATCTAACACCGGGGAGCTGTTTTTT. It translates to CASRLAGGASNTGELFF.

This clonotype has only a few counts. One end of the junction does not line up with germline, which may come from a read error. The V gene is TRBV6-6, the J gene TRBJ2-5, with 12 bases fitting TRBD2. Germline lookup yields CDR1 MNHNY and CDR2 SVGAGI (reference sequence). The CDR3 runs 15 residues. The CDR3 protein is CASSSRLAGEEAQYF. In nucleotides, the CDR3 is TGTGCCAGCAGTTCACGACTAGCGGGGGAAGAGGCCCAGTACTTC.

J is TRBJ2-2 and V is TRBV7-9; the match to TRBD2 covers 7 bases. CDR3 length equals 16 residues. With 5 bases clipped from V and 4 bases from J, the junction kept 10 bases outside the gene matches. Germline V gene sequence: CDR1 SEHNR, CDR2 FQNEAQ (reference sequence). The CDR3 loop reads CASSPSSGESTGELFF. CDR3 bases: TGTGCCAGCAGCCCATCAAGCGGGGAAAGCACCGGGGAGCTGTTTTTT.

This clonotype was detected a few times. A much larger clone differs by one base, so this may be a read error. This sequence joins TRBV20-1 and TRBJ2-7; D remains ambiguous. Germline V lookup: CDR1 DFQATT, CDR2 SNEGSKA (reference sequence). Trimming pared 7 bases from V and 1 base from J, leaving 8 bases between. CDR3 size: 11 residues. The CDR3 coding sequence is TGCAGTGTTAGGAGATCCTACGAGCAGTACTTC. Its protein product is CSVRRSYEQYF.

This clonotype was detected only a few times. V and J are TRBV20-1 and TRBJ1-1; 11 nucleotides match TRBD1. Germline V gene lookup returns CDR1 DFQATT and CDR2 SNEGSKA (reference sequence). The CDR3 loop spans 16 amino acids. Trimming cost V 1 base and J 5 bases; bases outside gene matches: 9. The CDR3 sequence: CSARAMDRGLLTEAFF. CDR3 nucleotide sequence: TGCAGTGCTAGAGCCATGGACAGGGGGCTTCTTACTGAAGCTTTCTTT.

CDR3 residues: CAKQTSGALTPIYNEQFF. CDR3 coding DNA: TGTGCCAAGCAGACTAGCGGGGCTTTAACACCCATCTACAATGAGCAGTTCTTC. V usage is TRBV6-2 or TRBV6-3 and J usage is TRBJ2-1; 11 bases line up with TRBD2. The CDR3 is 18 amino acids. The V gene end was trimmed by 10 bases and the J gene end by 3 bases; junction bases not matched to a gene: 17. From germline, CDR1 is MNHEY and CDR2 SVGEGT.

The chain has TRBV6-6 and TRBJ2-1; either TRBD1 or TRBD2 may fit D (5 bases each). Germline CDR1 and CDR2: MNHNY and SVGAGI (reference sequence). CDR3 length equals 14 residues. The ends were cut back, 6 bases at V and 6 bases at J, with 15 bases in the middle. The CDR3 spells CASSRDQSFNEQFF. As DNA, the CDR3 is TGTGCCAGCAGCCGGGACCAAAGTTTCAATGAGCAGTTCTTC.

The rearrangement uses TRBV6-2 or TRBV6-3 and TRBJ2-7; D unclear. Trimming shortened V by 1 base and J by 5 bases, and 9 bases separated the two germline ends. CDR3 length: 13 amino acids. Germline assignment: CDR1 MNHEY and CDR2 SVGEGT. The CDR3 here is CASSYYGAHEQYF. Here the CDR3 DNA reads TGTGCCAGCAGTTACTACGGTGCCCACGAGCAGTACTTC.

CDR3 protein: CSGGGRIGYTF. For the CDR3, the DNA is TGCAGCGGGGGGGGGCGGATTGGCTACACCTTC. This rearrangement joins TRBV29-1 to TRBJ1-2; TRBD1 is a possible D gene (6 bases). The CDR3 sequence is 11 residues long. Germline V gene sequence: CDR1 SQVTM, CDR2 ANQGSEA. Trimming pared 7 bases from V and 7 bases from J, leaving 13 bases between.

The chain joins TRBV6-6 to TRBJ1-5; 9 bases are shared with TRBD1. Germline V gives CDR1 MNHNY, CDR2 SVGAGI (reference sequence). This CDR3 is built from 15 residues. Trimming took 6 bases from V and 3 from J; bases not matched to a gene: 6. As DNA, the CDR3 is TGTGCCAGCAGCTCCGGGACAGGGCTCAATCAGCCCCAGCATTTT. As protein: CASSSGTGLNQPQHF.

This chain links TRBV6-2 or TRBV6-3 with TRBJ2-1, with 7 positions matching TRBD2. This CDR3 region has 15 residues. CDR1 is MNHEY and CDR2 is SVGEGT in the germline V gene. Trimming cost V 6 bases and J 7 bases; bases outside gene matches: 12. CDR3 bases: TGTGCCAGCAGCCCCGGGAGGAACCTGTGGAATGAGCAGTTCTTC. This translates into CASSPGRNLWNEQFF.

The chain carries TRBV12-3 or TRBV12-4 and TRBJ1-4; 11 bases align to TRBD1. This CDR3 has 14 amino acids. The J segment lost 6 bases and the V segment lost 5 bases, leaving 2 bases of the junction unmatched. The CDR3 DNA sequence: TGTGCCAGCAGTATGGGACAGGGGGATGAAAAACTGTTTTTT. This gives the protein CASSMGQGDEKLFF.

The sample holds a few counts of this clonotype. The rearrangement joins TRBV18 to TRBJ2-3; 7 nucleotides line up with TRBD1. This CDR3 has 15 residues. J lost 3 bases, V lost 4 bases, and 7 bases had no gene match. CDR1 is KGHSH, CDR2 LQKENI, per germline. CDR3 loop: CASSRARQGTDTQYF. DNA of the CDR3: TGTGCCAGCTCACGAGCCCGACAGGGAACAGATACGCAGTATTTT.

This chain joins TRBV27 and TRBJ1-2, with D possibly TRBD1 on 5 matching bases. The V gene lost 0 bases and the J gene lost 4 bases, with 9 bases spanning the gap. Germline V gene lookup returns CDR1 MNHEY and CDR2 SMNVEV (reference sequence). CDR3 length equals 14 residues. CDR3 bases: TGTGCCAGCAGTTTATCGGGGGATATCTATGGCTACACCTTC. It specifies CASSLSGDIYGYTF.